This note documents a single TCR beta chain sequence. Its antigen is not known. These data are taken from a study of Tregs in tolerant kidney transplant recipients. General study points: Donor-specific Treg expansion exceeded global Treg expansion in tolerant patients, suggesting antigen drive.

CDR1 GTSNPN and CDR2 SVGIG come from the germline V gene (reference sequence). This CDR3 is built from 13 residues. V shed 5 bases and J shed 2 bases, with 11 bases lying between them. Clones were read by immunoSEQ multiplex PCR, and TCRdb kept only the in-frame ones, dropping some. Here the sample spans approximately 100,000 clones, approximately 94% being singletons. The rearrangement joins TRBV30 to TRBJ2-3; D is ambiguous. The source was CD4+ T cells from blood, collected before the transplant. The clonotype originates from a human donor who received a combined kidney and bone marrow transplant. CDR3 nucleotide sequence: TGTGCCTGGCGTTCTAGTGACACAGATACGCAGTATTTT. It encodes CAWRSSDTDTQYF.